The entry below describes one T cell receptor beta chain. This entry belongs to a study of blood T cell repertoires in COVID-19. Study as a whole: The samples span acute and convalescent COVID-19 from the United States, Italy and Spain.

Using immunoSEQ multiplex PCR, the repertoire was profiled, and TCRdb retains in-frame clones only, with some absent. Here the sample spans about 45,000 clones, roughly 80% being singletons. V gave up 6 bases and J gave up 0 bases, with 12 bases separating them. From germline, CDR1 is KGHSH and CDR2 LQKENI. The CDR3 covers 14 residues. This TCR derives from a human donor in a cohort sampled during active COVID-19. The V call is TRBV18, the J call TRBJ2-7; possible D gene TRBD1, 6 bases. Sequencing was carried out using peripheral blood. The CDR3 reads CASSPVQGSYEQYF. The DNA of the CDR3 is TGTGCCAGCTCTCCGGTACAGGGCTCCTACGAGCAGTACTTC.